The 18 T cell receptor beta chains below all came from one sample that was sequenced in a study of blood T cell repertoires in COVID-19. Method: immunoSEQ multiplex PCR; TCRdb's copy keeps in-frame clones and lacks some. The data contain about 140,000 clones, about four fifths of them singletons. Sequenced sample: peripheral blood. The receptors were gathered from a human donor in a cohort sampled during active COVID-19.

This chain joins TRBV10-3 and TRBJ2-7; TRBD2 aligns across 9 bases. Germline CDR1 is ENHRY and CDR2 is SYGVKD. The CDR3 has 15 residues. The ends lost 10 bases at V and 7 bases at J; junction bases unmatched: 17. CDR3 nucleotides: TGTGCCACAAAGACTAGCGGAGAGGGTCTGGGAGAGCAGTACTTC. Protein: CATKTSGEGLGEQYF.

This chain connects TRBV19 to TRBJ2-2, with 7 bases identical to TRBD2. Trimming removed 2 bases from V and 0 bases from J; junction bases left unmatched: 9. The CDR3 has 18 residues. In germline, CDR1 is LNHDA, CDR2 SQIVND (reference sequence). The CDR3 DNA reads as TGTGCCAGTAGTATAAGAGGTGGGCTAGCGGCGAACACCGGGGAGCTGTTTTTT. As protein: CASSIRGGLAANTGELFF.

The chain employs TRBV28 and TRBJ1-1; D is uncertain. The germline CDR1 and CDR2 sequences are MDHEN and SYDVKM. The CDR3 runs to 14 residues. V was pared by 3 bases and J by 0 bases, with 8 bases between. CDR3 amino acids: CASSFGVVNTEAFF. As DNA, the CDR3 is TGTGCCAGCAGTTTCGGGGTGGTGAACACTGAAGCTTTCTTT.

A single count supports this clone. The chain uses TRBV29-1 and TRBJ2-7; 7 bases align to TRBD2. Trimming cost V 3 bases and J 0 bases; bases outside gene matches: 11. Germline CDR1 SQVTM, CDR2 ANQGSEA. There are 16 residues in the CDR3. The CDR3 is CSVEIFSREDSYEQYF. CDR3 coding DNA: TGCAGCGTTGAGATTTTTTCCCGGGAGGACTCCTACGAGCAGTACTTC.

V and J are TRBV6-4 and TRBJ2-1; 10 bases agree with TRBD1. V shed 2 bases, J shed 5 bases, and the junction held 3 bases outside the gene matches. Germline V gene lookup returns CDR1 MRHNA and CDR2 SNTAGT. The CDR3 spans 15 residues. This CDR3 is CASSDGTGVHNEQFF. The CDR3 bases are TGTGCCAGCAGTGACGGGACAGGGGTACACAATGAGCAGTTCTTC.

The chain carries TRBV11-2 and TRBJ1-3; no clear D gene. The CDR3 loop spans 14 amino acids. V was clipped by 5 bases and J by 2 bases, with 10 bases between them. Germline loops: CDR1 SGHAT, CDR2 FQNNGV. CDR3 DNA sequence: TGTGCCAGCAGCCTCGGGATTACTGGAAACACCATATATTTT. As protein: CASSLGITGNTIYF.

This rearrangement joins TRBV4-3 to TRBJ2-7, with 7 nucleotides matching TRBD1. V trimming: 0 bases; J trimming: 2 bases; junction bases outside the gene matches: 7. Germline V gives CDR1 LGHNA, CDR2 YSLEER. This CDR3 spans 16 amino acids. For the CDR3, the DNA is TGCGCCAGCAGCCAAGAGACCGTCGACAGGGCCTACGAGCAGTACTTC. Translation gives CASSQETVDRAYEQYF.

The chain links TRBV28 to TRBJ2-2; D unresolved. Trimming took 0 bases from V and 0 from J, leaving 8 bases between them. Germline lookup yields CDR1 MDHEN and CDR2 SYDVKM. This CDR3 region has 16 residues. This chain's CDR3 is CASSLWAGSNTGELFF. CDR3 in DNA: TGTGCCAGCAGTTTATGGGCAGGTTCGAACACCGGGGAGCTGTTTTTT. The full variable domain, rest sourced from reference TRBV28 and TRBJ2-2, is DVKVTQSSRYLVKRTGEKVFLECVQDMDHENMFWYRQDPGLGLRLIYFSYDVKMKEKGDIPEGYSVSREKKERFSLILESASTNQTSMYLCASSLWAGSNTGELFFGEGSRLTVL.

This chain uses TRBV7-9 with TRBJ2-7, with 12 nucleotides matching TRBD1. V lost 4 bases, J lost 6 bases, and 7 bases stayed unmatched. This CDR3 comprises 15 residues. In germline, CDR1 is SEHNR, CDR2 FQNEAQ (reference sequence). In DNA, the CDR3 is TGTGCCAGCAGCTCTGGGGACAGGGGGCTTGGCGAGCAGTACTTC. This codes for CASSSGDRGLGEQYF.

This clone has more than one count but fewer than ten. This sequence joins TRBV11-2 and TRBJ2-7; tentatively, D is TRBD2 (5 bases). V lost 1 base and J 3 bases, leaving 13 bases between the germline ends. CDR3 size: 15 residues. CDR1 is SGHAT and CDR2 is FQNNGV in the germline V gene. The CDR3 is CASSLGLNPDYEQYF. CDR3 DNA sequence: TGTGCCAGCAGCTTAGGACTAAACCCCGACTACGAGCAGTACTTC. The variable domain in full, completed from reference TRBV11-2 and TRBJ2-7, reads EAGVAQSPRYKIIEKRQSVAFWCNPISGHATLYWYQQILGQGPKLLIQFQNNGVVDDSQLPKDRFSAERLKGVDSTLKIQPAKLEDSAVYLCASSLGLNPDYEQYFGPGTRLTVT.

This chain uses TRBV28 with TRBJ1-6; D not resolved. From germline, CDR1 is MDHEN and CDR2 SYDVKM. V was pared by 4 bases and J by 8 bases, with 3 bases between. The CDR3 contains 11 residues. DNA for the CDR3: TGTGCCAGCAGTTCCTATTCACCCCTCCACTTT. It specifies CASSSYSPLHF.

The V call is TRBV7-2, the J call TRBJ2-3; the D is unclear. Trimming cost V 1 base and J 4 bases, with 9 bases left between them. Germline CDR1 and CDR2: SGHTA and FQGNSA. The CDR3 runs 14 residues. The CDR3 region is CASSLGGAADTQYF. DNA for the CDR3: TGTGCCAGCAGCTTAGGAGGCGCGGCAGATACGCAGTATTTT.

The chain couples TRBV9 to TRBJ2-2; 8 nucleotides line up with TRBD2. V was clipped by 3 bases and J by 4 bases; unmatched bases: 5. CDR3 size: 15 residues. CDR1 is SGDLS and CDR2 is YYNGEE in the germline V gene. The CDR3 sequence is CASSDERESTGELFF. CDR3 bases: TGTGCCAGCAGCGACGAGCGGGAGAGCACCGGGGAGCTGTTTTTT.

V usage is TRBV4-3 and J usage is TRBJ2-3; 13 bases map to TRBD2. The CDR3 is 18 amino acids. The trim removed 5 bases at V and 0 bases at J, leaving 8 bases unmatched. Germline loops: CDR1 LGHNA, CDR2 YSLEER. The CDR3 here is CASSKGTSGTLSTDTQYF. CDR3 DNA sequence: TGCGCCAGCAGCAAAGGGACTAGCGGGACCCTCAGCACAGATACGCAGTATTTT.

The gene calls are TRBV5-1 and TRBJ1-1, with D hard to call. Trimming removed 4 bases from V and 3 bases from J, with 16 bases in between. The CDR3 loop spans 15 amino acids. In germline, CDR1 is SGHRS, CDR2 YFSETQ. The CDR3 protein is CASSRADGVDTEAFF. For the CDR3, the DNA is TGCGCCAGCAGCAGGGCGGACGGGGTGGACACTGAAGCTTTCTTT.

As DNA, the CDR3 is TGTGCCAGCTGGGGCCGGGGGGGCTCTGAAAAACTGTTTTTT. This gives the protein CASWGRGGSEKLFF. The chain recombines TRBV28 with TRBJ1-4, with D possibly matching TRBD1 (6 bases). Trimming removed 8 bases at V and 7 bases at J, with 17 bases between. There are 14 residues in the CDR3. CDR1 MDHEN and CDR2 SYDVKM come from the germline V gene. Supplemented by reference TRBV28 and TRBJ1-4, the full variable domain reads DVKVTQSSRYLVKRTGEKVFLECVQDMDHENMFWYRQDPGLGLRLIYFSYDVKMKEKGDIPEGYSVSREKKERFSLILESASTNQTSMYLCASWGRGGSEKLFFGSGTQLSVL.

The rearrangement links TRBV9 to TRBJ2-3; TRBD2 matches at 12 bases. Germline CDR1 and CDR2: SGDLS and YYNGEE. V was clipped by 4 bases and J by 5 bases; unmatched bases: 8. This CDR3 contains 16 residues. The CDR3, as DNA: TGTGCCAGCAGCTTCAGCTCACTAGCGGGAGGAGATACGCAGTATTTT. This translates into CASSFSSLAGGDTQYF.

This chain links TRBV7-2 with TRBJ2-1; 10 bases map to TRBD2. CDR1 and CDR2 from the germline V gene are SGHTA and FQGNSA. The ends lost 2 bases at V and 4 bases at J; junction bases unmatched: 8. The CDR3 length is 17 residues. CDR3: CASSLPSGRGLYNEQFF. CDR3 in DNA: TGTGCCAGCAGCTTACCTAGCGGGAGAGGCCTGTACAATGAGCAGTTCTTC.